This T cell receptor beta chain was documented in a study of shared T cell receptors in the human thymus. Libraries were prepared by immunoSEQ multiplex PCR; TCRdb keeps only in-frame clonotypes and omits some of them. Of hundreds of thousands of clones listed, 87% are singletons. This sample also belongs to another study, concerning human thymus T cells.

The material sequenced was thymocytes. The sequence was collected from a boy under three years old with a congenital heart defect.

DNA of the CDR3: TGCGCCAGCAGCCAAGATAGGTGGGAGTCGGTGGATACGCAGTATTTT. Protein sequence: CASSQDRWESVDTQYF. The rearrangement links TRBV4-3 to TRBJ2-3; tentative D call: TRBD2 (5 bases). V was cut by 0 bases and J by 6 bases, with 16 bases left in between. CDR3 length: 16 amino acids. Germline CDR1 reads LGHNA; CDR2 reads YSLEER.